The rows below give T cell receptor beta chains drawn from one sample of a study of blood T cell repertoires in COVID-19. Sequenced by immunoSEQ multiplex PCR; TCRdb stores in-frame clones only, minus some. The data contain 60,000 to 65,000 clones, around 79% of them seen just once; the ten biggest clones take up 25% to 40%. Sequencing was done on a sample of peripheral blood. These receptors were taken from a human donor in a cohort sampled during active COVID-19. Each CDR3 is given with its conserved first and last residue. A D gene is named only where the DNA matches it firmly. Clone size appears in some rows only: once, few, many, or a class for an expanded clone.

-,-,TRBV27,TRBJ2-1,CASSSRSGMDEQFF,TGTGCCAGCAGTTCTCGGTCGGGTATGGATGAGCAGTTCTTC
-,TRBD1,TRBV24-1,TRBJ2-1,CATSDYGQGAYNEQFF,TGTGCCACCAGTGATTATGGACAGGGGGCCTACAATGAGCAGTTCTTC
once,-,TRBV21-1,TRBJ2-7,CASSRSGRGTYEQYF,TGTGCCAGCAGCCGATCGGGTAGGGGAACCTACGAGCAGTACTTC
-,TRBD2,TRBV7-2,TRBJ2-5,CASSGGVKGTQYF,TGTGCCAGCAGTGGGGGGGTTAAAGGTACCCAGTACTTC
-,TRBD2,TRBV24-1,TRBJ2-3,CATSLNELAGETDTQYF,TGTGCCACCAGTCTGAACGAACTAGCGGGAGAAACAGATACGCAGTATTTT
-,-,TRBV11-3,TRBJ2-1,CASSLGNRAYNEQFF,TGTGCCAGCAGCTTAGGGAACAGGGCCTACAATGAGCAGTTCTTC
-,-,TRBV7-2,TRBJ1-6,CASSLDSSYNSPLHF,TGTGCCAGCAGCTTGGACAGCTCCTATAATTCACCCCTCCACTTT
-,-,TRBV10-3,TRBJ2-6,CAISEAREGSGANVLTF,TGTGCCATCAGTGAGGCCAGGGAAGGATCTGGGGCCAACGTCCTGACTTTC
-,-,TRBV15,TRBJ2-3,CATSRGLETFTDTQYF,TGTGCCACCAGCAGAGGACTAGAGACCTTCACAGATACGCAGTATTTT
-,TRBD1,TRBV7-8,TRBJ1-5,CASSHRGRDSNQPQHF,TGTGCCAGCAGCCACAGGGGTCGGGATAGCAATCAGCCCCAGCATTTT
-,-,TRBV29-1,TRBJ1-2,CSVAELGANSGYTF,TGCAGCGTTGCTGAACTGGGGGCAAATAGTGGCTACACCTTC
-,TRBD1,TRBV19,TRBJ2-2,CASSDYRDRELFF,TGTGCCAGTAGCGACTACCGGGACAGGGAACTGTTTTTT
-,TRBD1,TRBV27,TRBJ2-3,CASRFYRGRGDTQYF,TGTGCCAGCAGATTCTACAGGGGCCGTGGCGATACGCAGTATTTT
-,-,TRBV18,TRBJ2-7,CASSPDSYEQYF,TGTGCCAGCTCACCCGACAGCTACGAGCAGTACTTC
once,-,TRBV28,TRBJ1-5,CASSPDSFSNQPQHF,TGTGCCAGCAGTCCCGACAGCTTTAGCAATCAGCCCCAGCATTTT
-,-,TRBV28,TRBJ1-5,CASSLSGGSNQPQHF,TGTGCCAGCAGTTTATCCGGGGGAAGCAATCAGCCCCAGCATTTT
-,-,TRBV11-2,TRBJ2-1,CASSFSLSYNEQFF,TGTGCCAGCAGTTTTAGCCTAAGCTACAATGAGCAGTTCTTC
-,-,TRBV7-8,TRBJ2-2,CASSLVDTGELFF,TGTGCCAGCAGCTTAGTAGACACCGGGGAGCTGTTTTTT
-,TRBD2,TRBV7-2,TRBJ2-3,CASSFRRGGADTQYF,TGTGCCAGCAGCTTTCGGCGGGGGGGAGCAGATACGCAGTATTTT
few,-,TRBV14,TRBJ2-1,CASNLGGPGNEQFF,TGTGCCAGCAACCTAGGAGGCCCTGGCAATGAGCAGTTCTTC